This TCR beta chain was captured by sequencing in a study of blood T cell repertoires in COVID-19. The overall study: Researchers got acute and convalescent COVID-19 samples from the United States, Italy and Spain. T cells, B-cell-depleted T cells, or PBMCs supplied cDNA or gDNA.

Repertoires were generated with immunoSEQ multiplex PCR, while TCRdb's copy carries only in-frame clones and drops some. The sample has about 140,000 clones, around 82% seen once. Which cohort a participant joined came from the clinical history participants gave. Germline loops: CDR1 MNHEY, CDR2 SVGAGI. Trimming shortened V by 5 bases and J by 6 bases, and 9 bases separated the two germline ends. The CDR3 sequence is 12 residues long. This receptor was identified in a man aged 35-49 years with acute COVID-19. The chain couples TRBV6-5 to TRBJ2-3; D not resolved. Source material: PBMCs or T cells enriched from blood (not recorded which). CDR3 loop: CASSPSRDTQYF. The DNA for the CDR3 is TGTGCCAGCAGTCCCTCTCGGGATACGCAGTATTTT.